Each of the 2 T cell receptor beta chains below was sequenced from the same sample in a study of CD8+ T cells in alopecia areata. Once RNA had been extracted, it was reverse transcribed into cDNA to act as the sequencing template. Clones were read by immunoSEQ multiplex PCR, and TCRdb kept only the in-frame ones, dropping some. The sample consists of about 210,000 clones, more than 30% of them appearing once. Stated treatment: oral pan-JAK inhibitor, 5-10 mg twice daily. The specimen comprised CD4+ T cells sorted from blood, sampled around week 31, from a patient treated with tofacitinib. These receptor sequences come from a human donor with alopecia areata.

The rearrangement joins TRBV7-9 to TRBJ2-7, with a weak D call TRBD2 (6 bases). The V end lost 5 bases, the J end lost 5 bases, and 16 bases lay between the germline ends. In germline, CDR1 is SEHNR, CDR2 FQNEAQ (reference sequence). The CDR3 totals 14 residues. The CDR3 sequence: CASSHFAGLDEQYF. CDR3 in DNA: TGTGCCAGCAGCCACTTCGCGGGGTTAGACGAGCAGTACTTC. The entire variable domain, with the rest obtained from reference TRBV7-9 and TRBJ2-7, is as follows: DTGVSQNPRHKITKRGQNVTFRCDPISEHNRLYWYRQTLGQGPEFLTYFQNEAQLEKSRLLSDRFSAERPKGSFSTLEIQRTEQGDSAMYLCASSHFAGLDEQYFGPGTRLTVT.

This clone was seen a handful of times. The rearrangement links TRBV30 to TRBJ1-2; tentatively, D is TRBD1 (5 bases). Germline CDR1 and CDR2: GTSNPN and SVGIG (reference sequence). The length of the CDR3 is 12 residues. Between the trimmed V and J ends, which lost 4 bases and 8 bases, there was a span of 14 bases. CDR3 bases: TGTGCCTGGATGAGGGGTTTTGACGGCTACACCTTC. As protein: CAWMRGFDGYTF.